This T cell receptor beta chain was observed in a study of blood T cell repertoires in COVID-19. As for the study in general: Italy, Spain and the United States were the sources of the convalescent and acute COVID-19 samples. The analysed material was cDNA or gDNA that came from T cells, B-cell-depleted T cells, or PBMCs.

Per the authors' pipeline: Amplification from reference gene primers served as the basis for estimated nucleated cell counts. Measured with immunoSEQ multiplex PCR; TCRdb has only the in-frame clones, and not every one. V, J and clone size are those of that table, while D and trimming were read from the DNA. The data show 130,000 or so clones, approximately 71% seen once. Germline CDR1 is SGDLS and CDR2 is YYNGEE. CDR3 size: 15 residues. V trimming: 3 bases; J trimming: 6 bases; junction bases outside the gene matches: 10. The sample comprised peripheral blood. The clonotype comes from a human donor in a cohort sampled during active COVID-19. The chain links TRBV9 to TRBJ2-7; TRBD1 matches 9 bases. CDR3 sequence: CASSASGTGKSEQYF. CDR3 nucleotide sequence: TGTGCCAGCAGCGCATCCGGGACAGGGAAGTCCGAGCAGTACTTC.